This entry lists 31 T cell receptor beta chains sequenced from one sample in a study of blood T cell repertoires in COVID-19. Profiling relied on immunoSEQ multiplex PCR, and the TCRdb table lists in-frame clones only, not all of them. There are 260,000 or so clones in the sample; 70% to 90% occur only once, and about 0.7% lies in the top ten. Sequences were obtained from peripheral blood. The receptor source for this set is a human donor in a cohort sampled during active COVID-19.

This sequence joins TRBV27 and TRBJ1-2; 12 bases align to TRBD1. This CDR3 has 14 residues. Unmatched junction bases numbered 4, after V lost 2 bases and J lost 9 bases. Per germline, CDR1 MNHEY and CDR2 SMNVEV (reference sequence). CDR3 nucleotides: TGTGCCAGCAGTTTACGGGACAGGGGGCCTAGCTACACCTTC. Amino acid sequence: CASSLRDRGPSYTF.

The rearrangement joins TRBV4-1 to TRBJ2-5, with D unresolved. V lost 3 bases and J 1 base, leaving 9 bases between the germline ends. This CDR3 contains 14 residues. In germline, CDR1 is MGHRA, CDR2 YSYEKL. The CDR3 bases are TGCGCCAGCAGCCACGGTAGCTTCCAAGAGACCCAGTACTTC. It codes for CASSHGSFQETQYF.

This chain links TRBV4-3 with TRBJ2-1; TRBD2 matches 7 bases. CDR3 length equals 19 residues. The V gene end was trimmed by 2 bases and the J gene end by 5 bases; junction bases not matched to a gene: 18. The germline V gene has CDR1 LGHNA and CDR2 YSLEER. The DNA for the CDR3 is TGCGCCAGCAGCCAAAAGGACCGGCGGGAGAAAGAAGGGGACAATGAGCAGTTCTTC. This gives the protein CASSQKDRREKEGDNEQFF.

In DNA form, the CDR3 reads TGTGCCAGCAGTTCTTATAATTCACCCCTCCACTTT. It translates to CASSSYNSPLHF. The chain is built from TRBV12-3 or TRBV12-4 and TRBJ1-6; D is unresolved. The CDR3 is 12 amino acids. With 4 bases removed from V and 4 bases from J, the gap between germline ends came to 2 bases.

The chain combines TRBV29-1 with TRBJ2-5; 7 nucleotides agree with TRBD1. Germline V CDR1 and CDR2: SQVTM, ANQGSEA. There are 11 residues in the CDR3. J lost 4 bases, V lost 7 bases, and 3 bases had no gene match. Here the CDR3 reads CSANRGETQYF. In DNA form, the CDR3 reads TGCAGCGCCAACAGGGGAGAGACCCAGTACTTC.

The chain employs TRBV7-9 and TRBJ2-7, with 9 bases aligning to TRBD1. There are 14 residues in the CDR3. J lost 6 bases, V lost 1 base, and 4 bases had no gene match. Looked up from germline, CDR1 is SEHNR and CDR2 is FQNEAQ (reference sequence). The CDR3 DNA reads TGTGCCAGCAGCTTAGAACAGGGGGCCTCCGAGCAGTACTTC. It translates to CASSLEQGASEQYF. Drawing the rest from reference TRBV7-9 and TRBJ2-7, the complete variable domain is DTGVSQNPRHKITKRGQNVTFRCDPISEHNRLYWYRQTLGQGPEFLTYFQNEAQLEKSRLLSDRFSAERPKGSFSTLEIQRTEQGDSAMYLCASSLEQGASEQYFGPGTRLTVT.

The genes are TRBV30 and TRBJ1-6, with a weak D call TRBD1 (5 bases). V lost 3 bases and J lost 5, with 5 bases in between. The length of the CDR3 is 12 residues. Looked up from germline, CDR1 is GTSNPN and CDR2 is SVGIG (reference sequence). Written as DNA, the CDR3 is TGTGCCTGGAGGACAGATAATTCACCCCTCCACTTT. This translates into CAWRTDNSPLHF.

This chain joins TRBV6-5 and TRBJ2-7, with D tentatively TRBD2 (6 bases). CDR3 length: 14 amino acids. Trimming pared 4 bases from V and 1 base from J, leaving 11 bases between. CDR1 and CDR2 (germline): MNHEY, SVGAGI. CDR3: CASSSYSGSYEQYF. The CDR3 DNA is TGTGCCAGCAGTTCCTATAGCGGTTCCTACGAGCAGTACTTC.

The CDR3 spells CASSSGDGLNNSPLHF. The CDR3 nucleotides read TGTGCCAGCAGCTCGGGGGACGGACTGAATAATTCACCCCTCCACTTT. The rearrangement uses TRBV7-2 and TRBJ1-6, with a weak D call TRBD1 (5 bases). Germline V gene sequence: CDR1 SGHTA, CDR2 FQGNSA. The CDR3 is made up of 16 amino acids. Trimming pared 4 bases from V and 5 bases from J, leaving 15 bases between.

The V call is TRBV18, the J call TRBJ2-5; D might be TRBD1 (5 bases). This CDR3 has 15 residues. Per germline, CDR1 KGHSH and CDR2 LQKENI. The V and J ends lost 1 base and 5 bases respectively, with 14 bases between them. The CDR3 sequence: CASSPRVGVEETQYF. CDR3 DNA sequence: TGTGCCAGCTCACCACGTGTAGGGGTTGAGGAGACCCAGTACTTC.

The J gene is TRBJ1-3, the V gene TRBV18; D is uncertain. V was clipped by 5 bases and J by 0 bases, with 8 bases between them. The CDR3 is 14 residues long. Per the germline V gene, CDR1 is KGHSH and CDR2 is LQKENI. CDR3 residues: CASSDLSSGNTIYF. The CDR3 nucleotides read TGTGCCAGCTCAGACTTGAGCTCTGGAAACACCATATATTTT.

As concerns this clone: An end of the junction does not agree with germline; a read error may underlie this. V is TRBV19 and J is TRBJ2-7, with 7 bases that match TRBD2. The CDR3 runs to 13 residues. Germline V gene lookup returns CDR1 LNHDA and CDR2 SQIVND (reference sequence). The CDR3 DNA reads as TGTGCCAGTAGTATAGATCGGGAGGCTCGATTGGACTTC. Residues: CASSIDREARLDF.

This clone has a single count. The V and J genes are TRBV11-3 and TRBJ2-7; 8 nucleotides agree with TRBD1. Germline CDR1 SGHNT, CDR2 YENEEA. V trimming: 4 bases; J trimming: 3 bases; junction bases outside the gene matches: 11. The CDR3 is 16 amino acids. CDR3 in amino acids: CASSSGGQTGVYEQYF. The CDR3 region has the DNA TGTGCCAGCAGCTCAGGGGGCCAGACAGGCGTCTACGAGCAGTACTTC. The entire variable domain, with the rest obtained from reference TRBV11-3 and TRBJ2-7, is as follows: EAGVVQSPRYKIIEKKQPVAFWCNPISGHNTLYWYLQNLGQGPELLIRYENEEAVDDSQLPKDRFSAERLKGVDSTLKIQPAELGDSAVYLCASSSGGQTGVYEQYFGPGTRLTVT.

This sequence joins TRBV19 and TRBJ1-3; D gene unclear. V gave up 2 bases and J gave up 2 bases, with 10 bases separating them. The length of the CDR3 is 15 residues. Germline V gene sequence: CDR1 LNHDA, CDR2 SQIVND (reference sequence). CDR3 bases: TGTGCCAGTAGTATAACGAGGGAGGCTGGAAACACCATATATTTT. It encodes CASSITREAGNTIYF. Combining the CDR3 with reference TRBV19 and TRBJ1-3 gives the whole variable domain DGGITQSPKYLFRKEGQNVTLSCEQNLNHDAMYWYRQDPGQGLRLIYYSQIVNDFQKGDIAEGYSVSREKKESFPLTVTSAQKNPTAFYLCASSITREAGNTIYFGEGSWLTVV.

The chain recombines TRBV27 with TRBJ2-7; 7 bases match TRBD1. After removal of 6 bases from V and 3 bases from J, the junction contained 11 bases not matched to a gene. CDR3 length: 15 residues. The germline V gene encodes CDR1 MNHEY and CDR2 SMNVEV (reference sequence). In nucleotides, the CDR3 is TGTGCCAGCAGCGAACGGACAGGTATCCTCTACGAGCAGTACTTC. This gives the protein CASSERTGILYEQYF.

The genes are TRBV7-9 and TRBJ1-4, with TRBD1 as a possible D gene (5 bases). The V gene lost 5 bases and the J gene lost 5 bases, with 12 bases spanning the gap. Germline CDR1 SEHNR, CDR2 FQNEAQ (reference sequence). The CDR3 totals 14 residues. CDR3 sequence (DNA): TGTGCCAGCAGCCCCGTGTGGGGCAATGAAAAACTGTTTTTT. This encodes CASSPVWGNEKLFF.

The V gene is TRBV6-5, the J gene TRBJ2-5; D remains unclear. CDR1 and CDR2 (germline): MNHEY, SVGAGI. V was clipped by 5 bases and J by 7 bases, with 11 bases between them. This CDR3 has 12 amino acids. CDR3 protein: CASSLPLGTQYF. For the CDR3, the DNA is TGTGCCAGCAGTCTCCCTCTCGGGACCCAGTACTTC.

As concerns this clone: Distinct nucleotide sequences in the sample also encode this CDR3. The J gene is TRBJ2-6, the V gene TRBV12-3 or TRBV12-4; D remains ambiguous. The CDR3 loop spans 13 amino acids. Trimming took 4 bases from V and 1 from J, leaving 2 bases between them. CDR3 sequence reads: CASSSSGANVLTF. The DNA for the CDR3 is TGTGCCAGCAGTTCATCTGGGGCCAACGTCCTGACTTTC.

The CDR3 sequence: CASSLVAGTPPNEQFF. The CDR3 DNA reads as TGCGCCAGCAGCTTGGTCGCCGGGACACCCCCCAATGAGCAGTTCTTC. The chain combines TRBV5-1 with TRBJ2-1; possible D gene TRBD1, 6 bases. The germline V and J ends were trimmed by 0 bases and 6 bases, with 16 bases remaining between them. This CDR3 has 16 amino acids. Germline values: CDR1 SGHRS, CDR2 YFSETQ.

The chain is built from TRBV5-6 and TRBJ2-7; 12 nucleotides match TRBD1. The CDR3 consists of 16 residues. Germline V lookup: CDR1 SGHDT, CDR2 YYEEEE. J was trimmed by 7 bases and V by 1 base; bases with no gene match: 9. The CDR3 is CASSLTGTGGRGEQYF. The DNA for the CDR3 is TGTGCCAGCAGCTTGACTGGGACAGGGGGCAGGGGAGAGCAGTACTTC.

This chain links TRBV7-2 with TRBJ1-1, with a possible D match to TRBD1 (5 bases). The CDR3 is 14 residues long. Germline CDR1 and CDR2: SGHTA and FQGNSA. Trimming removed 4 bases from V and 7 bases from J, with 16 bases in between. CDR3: CASSSQRGRDEAFF. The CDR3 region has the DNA TGTGCCAGCAGCTCTCAGCGGGGACGGGATGAAGCTTTCTTT.

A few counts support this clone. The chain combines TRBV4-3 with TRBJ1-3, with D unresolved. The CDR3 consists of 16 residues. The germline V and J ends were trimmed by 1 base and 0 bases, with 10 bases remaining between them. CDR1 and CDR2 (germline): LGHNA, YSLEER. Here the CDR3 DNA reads TGCGCCAGCAGCCAAGTGACAATGAACTCTGGAAACACCATATATTTT. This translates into CASSQVTMNSGNTIYF.

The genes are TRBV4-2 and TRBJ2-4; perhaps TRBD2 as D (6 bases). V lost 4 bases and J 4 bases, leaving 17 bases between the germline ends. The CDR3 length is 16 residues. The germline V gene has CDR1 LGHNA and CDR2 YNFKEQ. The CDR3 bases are TGTGCCAGCAGCCCCGGGGGAGACGGATCGAAAAACATTCAGTACTTC. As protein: CASSPGGDGSKNIQYF.

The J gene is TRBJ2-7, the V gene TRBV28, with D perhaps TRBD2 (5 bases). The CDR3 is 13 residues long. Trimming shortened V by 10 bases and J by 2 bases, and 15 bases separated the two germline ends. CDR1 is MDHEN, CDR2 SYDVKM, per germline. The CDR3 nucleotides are TGTGCCACCATAAATCGGGGTACCTACGAGCAGTACTTC. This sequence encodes CATINRGTYEQYF.

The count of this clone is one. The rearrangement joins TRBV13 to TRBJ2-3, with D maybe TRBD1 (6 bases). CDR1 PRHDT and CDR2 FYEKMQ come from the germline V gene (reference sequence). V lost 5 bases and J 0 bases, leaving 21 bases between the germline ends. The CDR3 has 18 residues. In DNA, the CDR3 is TGTGCCAGCAGCACGGGACGGGGTACAGGGACCAGCACAGATACGCAGTATTTT. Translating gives CASSTGRGTGTSTDTQYF.

CDR3 protein: CASSEPATEAFF. The CDR3 region has the DNA TGTGCCAGCAGCGAGCCCGCCACTGAAGCTTTCTTT. This chain connects TRBV9 to TRBJ1-1, with no clear D. Looked up from germline, CDR1 is SGDLS and CDR2 is YYNGEE. The CDR3 is 12 amino acids. Trimming cost V 3 bases and J 4 bases, with 7 bases left between them.

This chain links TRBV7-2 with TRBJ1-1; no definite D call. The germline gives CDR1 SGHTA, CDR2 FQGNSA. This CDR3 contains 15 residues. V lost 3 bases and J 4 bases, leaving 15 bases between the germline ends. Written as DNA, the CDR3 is TGTGCCAGCAGCTTCAGCGAAAGTATCGGCACTGAAGCTTTCTTT. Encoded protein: CASSFSESIGTEAFF.

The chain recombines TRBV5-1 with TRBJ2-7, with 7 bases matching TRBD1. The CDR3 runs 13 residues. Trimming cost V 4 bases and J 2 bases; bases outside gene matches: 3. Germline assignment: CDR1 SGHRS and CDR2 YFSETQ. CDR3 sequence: CASSPGQPYEQYF. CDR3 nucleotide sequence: TGCGCCAGCAGCCCGGGACAGCCCTACGAGCAGTACTTC.

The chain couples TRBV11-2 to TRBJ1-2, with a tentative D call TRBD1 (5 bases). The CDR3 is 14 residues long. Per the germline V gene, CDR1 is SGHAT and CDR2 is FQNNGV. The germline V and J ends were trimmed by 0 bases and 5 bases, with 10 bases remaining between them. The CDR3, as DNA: TGTGCCAGCAGCTTAGATCTCGGGGGATATGGCTACACCTTC. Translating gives CASSLDLGGYGYTF.

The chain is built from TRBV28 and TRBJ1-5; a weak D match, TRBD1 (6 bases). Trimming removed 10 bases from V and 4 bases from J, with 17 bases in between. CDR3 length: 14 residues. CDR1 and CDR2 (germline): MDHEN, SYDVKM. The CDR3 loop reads CAMSRPGVNQPQHF. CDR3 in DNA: TGTGCCATGTCTCGGCCAGGGGTGAATCAGCCCCAGCATTTT. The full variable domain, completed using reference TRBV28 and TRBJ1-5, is DVKVTQSSRYLVKRTGEKVFLECVQDMDHENMFWYRQDPGLGLRLIYFSYDVKMKEKGDIPEGYSVSREKKERFSLILESASTNQTSMYLCAMSRPGVNQPQHFGDGTRLSIL.

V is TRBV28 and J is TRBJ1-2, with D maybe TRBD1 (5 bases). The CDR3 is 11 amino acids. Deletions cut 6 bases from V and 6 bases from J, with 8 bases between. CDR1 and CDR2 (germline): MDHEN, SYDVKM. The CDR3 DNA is TGTGCCAGCAGCGTAGGGGATGGCTACACCTTC. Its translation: CASSVGDGYTF.